This TCR beta chain was recorded in a study of tumor-infiltrating lymphocytes in oesophageal squamous cell carcinoma. MiXCR was run by TCRdb on the PCR reads, yielding one entry per CDR3 protein. The sample records about 10,000 distinct CDR3 sequences, about 64% being singletons. Trimming shortened V by 1 base and J by 3 bases, and 13 bases separated the two germline ends. This CDR3 spans 16 amino acids. The germline V gene encodes CDR1 SGHVS and CDR2 FQNEAQ. This clonotype has more than one count but fewer than ten. Sequenced input: esophageal tumor tissue. The receptor's source is a female donor with esophageal squamous cell carcinoma. The chain employs TRBV7-8 and TRBJ1-3, with D possibly being TRBD1 (6 bases). In DNA form, the CDR3 reads TGTGCCAGCAGCTTAGAGAGGGGGGCGGGTGGAAACACCATATATTTT. The encoded protein is CASSLERGAGGNTIYF.